This T cell receptor (beta chain) came from a study of CD8+CD57+ T cells in acquired aplastic anemia. The wider study: Sorted CD4+ and CD8+ cells gave a mean 3.2 ug DNA, range about 0.19 to 27.4 ug.

Germline V CDR1 and CDR2: MGHDK, SYGVNS. The V end was cut by 4 bases, the J end by 3 bases, with 6 bases between. The CDR3 runs to 12 residues. TCR beta VDJ and CDR3 profiles were obtained from a genomic DNA template. One entry per CDR3 protein results from TCRdb running MiXCR on the reads. The profile covers around 33,000 distinct CDR3 sequences, with 65% to 80% appearing a single time and roughly 22% taken by the ten largest. This receptor was identified in a human donor in good health, serving as a control. The V and J genes are TRBV25-1 and TRBJ1-1; D may be TRBD1 (5 bases). The source material was sorted CD4+, CD8+, or CD8+CD57+ T cells (not recorded which) from PBMCs. The CDR3 sequence: CASSAGHTEAFF. The CDR3 DNA is TGTGCCAGCAGTGCAGGGCACACTGAAGCTTTCTTT.